A selection of T cell receptor beta chains follows, all from one sample in a study of T cells in Graves' hyperthyroidism and ophthalmopathy. Each CDR3 protein gets one entry after TCRdb re-called the multiplex PCR reads with MiXCR. Found here are approximately 590,000 distinct CDR3 sequences, about a sixth of them singletons; the top ten hold around 7.3%. Sequencing was carried out using blood. The receptors originated from a woman between 25 and 40 years old with Graves' hyperthyroidism. CDR3s include the opening cysteine and the closing phenylalanine or tryptophan. D genes are given only for firm matches. Clone size, where shown, is once, few, many, or a class for clones that have expanded.

d_gene | j_gene | v_gene | abundance | CDR3aa | CDR3nt
TRBD1 | TRBJ2-6 | TRBV7-2 | many | CASSLSSQGVAGANVLTF | TGTGCCAGCAGCTTATCCTCACAGGGGGTGGCTGGGGCCAACGTCCTGACTTTC
- | TRBJ2-7 | TRBV7-9 | - | CASSPPGTTSSYEQYF | TGTGCCAGCAGCCCTCCCGGGACAACCAGCTCCTACGAGCAGTACTTC
- | TRBJ2-7 | TRBV7-2 | many | CASSSQPTSNMQYF | TGTGCCAGCAGCTCCCAGCCAACTAGCAACATGCAGTACTTC
- | TRBJ1-5 | TRBV28 | few | CASSLFPSDGGNQPQHF | TGTGCCAGCAGTTTATTCCCCAGTGACGGGGGCAATCAGCCCCAGCATTTT
TRBD2 | TRBJ2-2 | TRBV5-1 | few | CASSSSGTSGRSGTGELFF | TGCGCCAGCAGCTCGTCTGGGACTAGCGGGAGGAGCGGCACCGGGGAGCTGTTTTTT
TRBD2 | TRBJ2-1 | TRBV20-1 | many | CSARGETSGSSLNEQFF | TGCAGTGCTAGAGGGGAGACTAGCGGGAGCTCACTTAATGAGCAGTTCTTC
TRBD2 | TRBJ2-7 | TRBV20-1 | few | CSAGLAPEQYF | TGCAGTGCAGGACTAGCGCCTGAGCAGTACTTC
TRBD2 | TRBJ2-7 | TRBV28 | - | CASSLAPGLAGLPSYEQYF | TGTGCCAGCAGTTTAGCCCCCGGACTAGCGGGCCTACCCTCCTACGAGCAGTACTTC
- | TRBJ2-7 | TRBV20-1 | many | CSAMGLPYEQYF | TGCAGTGCGATGGGACTTCCCTACGAGCAGTACTTC
- | TRBJ1-2 | TRBV5-1 | - | CASSLDQLLNYGYTF | TGCGCCAGCAGCTTGGATCAGCTACTTAACTATGGCTACACCTTC
- | TRBJ2-1 | TRBV4-3 | - | CASSQERLWPYNEQFF | TGCGCCAGCAGCCAAGAACGTTTATGGCCCTACAATGAGCAGTTCTTC
- | TRBJ1-5 | TRBV24-1 | - | CATGMSNQPQHF | TGTGCCACCGGAATGAGCAATCAGCCCCAGCATTTT
- | TRBJ2-3 | TRBV4-3 | - | CASSQDPRSTDTQYF | TGCGCCAGCAGCCAAGATCCCCGGAGCACAGATACGCAGTATTTT
TRBD2 | TRBJ2-7 | TRBV29-1 | many | CSVKKRVSLRLAGGPLISYEQYF | TGCAGCGTTAAAAAGCGGGTATCGCTGAGACTAGCGGGAGGACCGCTTATCTCCTACGAGCAGTACTTC
- | TRBJ1-5 | TRBV7-2 | - | CASSRQGISNQPQHF | TGTGCCAGCAGCCGGCAGGGTATTAGCAATCAGCCCCAGCATTTT
TRBD2 | TRBJ2-7 | TRBV12-3/TRBV12-4 | many | CASSLSRSSGRTNEQYF | TGTGCCAGCAGTTTATCCCGGTCTAGCGGGAGGACTAACGAGCAGTACTTC
- | TRBJ2-1 | TRBV20-1 | many | CSARDTPSTTQSYNEQFF | TGCAGTGCTAGAGATACCCCCTCGACTACGCAGTCCTACAATGAGCAGTTCTTC
- | TRBJ2-1 | TRBV24-1 | - | CATSARRGNEQFF | TGTGCCACCAGTGCTCGGAGGGGGAATGAGCAGTTCTTC
- | TRBJ2-2 | TRBV6-5 | few | CASSYFYTGELFF | TGTGCCAGCAGTTACTTTTACACCGGGGAGCTGTTTTTT
- | TRBJ2-3 | TRBV29-1 | few | CSVEGRVTDTQYF | TGCAGCGTTGAGGGGAGAGTCACAGATACGCAGTATTTT
TRBD2 | TRBJ2-7 | TRBV7-3 | - | CAGSVLAGSSYEQYF | TGTGCCGGCAGCGTCTTAGCGGGTAGCTCCTACGAGCAGTACTTC
TRBD1 | TRBJ1-6 | TRBV27 | - | CASSRQGARYSPLHF | TGTGCCAGCAGTCGACAGGGGGCGCGGTATTCACCCCTCCACTTT
- | TRBJ2-3 | TRBV11-1 | many | CASSFERLTDTQYF | TGTGCCAGCAGCTTCGAACGGCTGACAGATACGCAGTATTTT
- | TRBJ2-2 | TRBV7-2 | - | CASRHRSEPNTGELFF | TGTGCCAGCAGACACCGATCGGAACCGAACACCGGGGAGCTGTTTTTT
- | TRBJ2-3 | TRBV10-1 | many | CASSERGTSTDTQYF | TGCGCCAGCAGTGAACGCGGGACTAGCACAGATACGCAGTATTTT
- | TRBJ2-1 | TRBV28 | many | CASSLSRYEQFF | TGTGCCAGCAGTTTATCTCGCTATGAGCAGTTCTTC
- | TRBJ1-1 | TRBV12-3/TRBV12-4 | many | CASSFTARNTEAFF | TGTGCCAGCAGTTTCACAGCGAGGAACACTGAAGCTTTCTTT
- | TRBJ2-4 | TRBV11-1 | - | CASSLDVLSPKYF | TGTGCCAGCAGCTTAGATGTCCTGTCTCCAAAGTACTTC
TRBD2 | TRBJ2-7 | TRBV20-1 | many | CSAMPGLAYEQYF | TGCAGTGCTATGCCGGGACTAGCGTACGAGCAGTACTTC
TRBD2 | TRBJ2-2 | TRBV6-5 | once | CASSYSTSGRDGAFFGELFF | TGTGCCAGCAGTTACTCGACTAGCGGGAGAGACGGGGCCTTTTTCGGGGAGCTGTTTTTT
TRBD1 | TRBJ1-1 | TRBV6-6 | - | CASSYVGQGHTEAFF | TGTGCCAGCAGTTACGTAGGACAGGGCCACACTGAAGCTTTCTTT
TRBD2 | TRBJ2-3 | TRBV20-1 | - | CSASPLAGGIADTQYF | TGCAGTGCTAGCCCACTAGCGGGAGGAATAGCAGATACGCAGTATTTT
TRBD1 | TRBJ1-1 | TRBV10-3 | few | CAISGAPQGANTEAFF | TGTGCCATCAGTGGGGCCCCACAGGGGGCGAACACTGAAGCTTTCTTT
- | TRBJ1-1 | TRBV20-1 | - | CRALRWDATGNTEAFF | TGCAGGGCACTTCGCTGGGACGCTACGGGGAACACTGAAGCTTTCTTT
- | TRBJ2-2 | TRBV19 | - | CASSTPPWGRLHTGELFF | TGTGCCAGTAGTACCCCTCCCTGGGGCAGACTTCACACCGGGGAGCTGTTTTTT
TRBD1 | TRBJ1-1 | TRBV6-1 | many | CARSKDRGLNEAFF | TGTGCCCGCAGCAAGGACAGGGGGCTCAATGAGGCTTTCTTT
- | TRBJ2-1 | TRBV7-8 | - | CASSPLVSSDNEQFF | TGTGCCAGCAGCCCTCTAGTAAGTTCGGACAATGAGCAGTTCTTC
TRBD1 | TRBJ1-2 | TRBV20-1 | many | CSARTGGLGYTF | TGCAGTGCTAGGACAGGGGGATTAGGCTACACCTTC
- | TRBJ1-2 | TRBV5-1 | many | CASQTAANYGYTF | TGCGCCAGCCAGACAGCAGCTAACTATGGCTACACCTTC
- | TRBJ1-1 | TRBV28 | - | CASSPPDPNTEAFF | TGTGCCAGCAGTCCCCCCGACCCGAACACTGAAGCTTTCTTT